A single sample is the source of the 11 T cell receptor beta chains below, sequenced in a study of neurological immune-mediated disorders. TCRdb re-analysed the 5' RACE reads in MiXCR, keeping a single row per CDR3 protein. The sample shows about 79,000 distinct CDR3 sequences, over 12% of them seen only once. Input material: PBMCs. Receptors originate from a woman between 50 and 59 years old in good health.

This clonotype was seen a single time. This chain uses TRBV28 with TRBJ2-1; TRBD2 aligns across 9 bases. Judging by the DNA end, TRBJ2-7 fits better; the J call may be wrong. The CDR3 is 15 amino acids. Per the germline V gene, CDR1 is MDHEN and CDR2 is SYDVKM. The DNA for the CDR3 is TGTGCCAGCAGTTCCCTAGCGGGATGGGACGATGAGCAGTACTTC. Translated, it gives CASSSLAGWDDEQYF.

This clonotype was detected many times. The V gene is TRBV5-1, the J gene TRBJ2-2; D is unresolved. Trimming removed 0 bases from V and 3 bases from J, with 9 bases in between. The CDR3 has 15 residues. Germline V gives CDR1 SGHRS, CDR2 YFSETQ. The CDR3 DNA follows: TGCGCCAGCAGCTTGGCTCAAACTCACACCGGGGAGCTGTTTTTT. Its protein product is CASSLAQTHTGELFF.

The sample holds many counts of this clonotype. This chain joins TRBV7-6 and TRBJ2-7; 9 bases line up with TRBD1. The ends lost 5 bases at V and 2 bases at J; junction bases unmatched: 7. The CDR3 sequence is 15 residues long. Germline V gene sequence: CDR1 SGHVS, CDR2 FNYEAQ. CDR3 in DNA: TGTGCCAGCAGCCTGCGACAGGGGGGAACCTACGAGCAGTACTTC. Translating gives CASSLRQGGTYEQYF.

The rearrangement joins TRBV3-1 to TRBJ2-3; 8 bases align to TRBD2. With 0 bases clipped from V and 9 bases from J, the junction kept 8 bases outside the gene matches. The CDR3 is 15 residues long. Germline values: CDR1 LGHDT, CDR2 YNNKEL (reference sequence). The CDR3 here is CASSQEIAGPSTQYF. CDR3 sequence (DNA): TGTGCCAGCAGCCAAGAAATAGCGGGGCCCAGCACGCAGTATTTT.

This clonotype appeared many times. The chain is built from TRBV5-1 and TRBJ2-5, with 9 bases that match TRBD2. Per germline, CDR1 SGHRS and CDR2 YFSETQ. The junction had 9 bases not matched to a gene; V was cut back by 4 bases and J by 2 bases. This CDR3 has 16 amino acids. The CDR3 sequence: CASSLILAGAQETQYF. CDR3 nucleotides: TGCGCCAGCAGCCTGATACTAGCGGGCGCTCAAGAGACCCAGTACTTC.

The sample holds many counts of this clonotype. V gene TRBV28 combines with J gene TRBJ2-3; no clear D. Germline-derived CDR1 and CDR2 are MDHEN and SYDVKM. CDR3 size: 12 residues. With 4 bases removed from V and 2 bases from J, the gap between germline ends came to 4 bases. The CDR3 DNA sequence: TGTGCCAGCAGTTCCGTCACAGATACGCAGTATTTT. Its protein is CASSSVTDTQYF.

This clonotype has a handful of counts. V and J are TRBV2 and TRBJ2-7; no clear D. The CDR3 is 13 amino acids. V lost 4 bases, J lost 2 bases, and 9 bases lay in between. Germline-derived CDR1 and CDR2 are SNHLY and FYNNEI. Written as DNA, the CDR3 is TGTGCCAGCAGTGCACCTGCTCCCTACGAGCAGTACTTC. It is translated as CASSAPAPYEQYF.

This clonotype has a handful of counts. V usage is TRBV5-1 and J usage is TRBJ1-4; a weak D match, TRBD1 (6 bases). Trimming shortened V by 3 bases and J by 8 bases, and 17 bases separated the two germline ends. The CDR3 spans 15 residues. Germline-derived CDR1 and CDR2 are SGHRS and YFSETQ. This CDR3 is CASSSRGGAGEKLFF. Written as DNA, the CDR3 is TGCGCCAGCAGCTCCCGGGGGGGCGCGGGAGAAAAACTGTTTTTT.

This clonotype was seen ten or more times. The rearrangement uses TRBV27 and TRBJ2-1; weak D call: TRBD1 (5 bases). Trimming left V 1 base short and J 0 bases short, with 10 bases between. Germline V CDR1 and CDR2: MNHEY, SMNVEV (reference sequence). This CDR3 has 16 amino acids. The CDR3 protein is CASSLFRGVSYNEQFF. The CDR3 DNA follows: TGTGCCAGCAGTTTATTTAGGGGCGTCTCCTACAATGAGCAGTTCTTC.

This clonotype was recorded a few times. The J gene is TRBJ1-1, the V gene TRBV5-5; D not resolved. V was cut by 4 bases and J by 9 bases, with 22 bases left in between. CDR1 is SGHKS, CDR2 YYEKEE, per germline (reference sequence). The CDR3 consists of 15 residues. The CDR3 DNA sequence: TGTGCCAGCAGCATCGGAACGACAATCTCGCATCAAGCTTTCTTT. Translating it yields CASSIGTTISHQAFF.

The chain links TRBV3-1 to TRBJ2-7; D could derive from TRBD1 or TRBD2 (5 bases each). Deletions cut 4 bases from V and 6 bases from J, with 16 bases between. CDR3 size: 14 residues. The germline gives CDR1 LGHDT, CDR2 YNNKEL (reference sequence). The CDR3 loop is CASSRLGDLPEQYF. The DNA of the CDR3 is TGTGCCAGCAGCCGATTGGGGGACCTTCCCGAGCAGTACTTC.